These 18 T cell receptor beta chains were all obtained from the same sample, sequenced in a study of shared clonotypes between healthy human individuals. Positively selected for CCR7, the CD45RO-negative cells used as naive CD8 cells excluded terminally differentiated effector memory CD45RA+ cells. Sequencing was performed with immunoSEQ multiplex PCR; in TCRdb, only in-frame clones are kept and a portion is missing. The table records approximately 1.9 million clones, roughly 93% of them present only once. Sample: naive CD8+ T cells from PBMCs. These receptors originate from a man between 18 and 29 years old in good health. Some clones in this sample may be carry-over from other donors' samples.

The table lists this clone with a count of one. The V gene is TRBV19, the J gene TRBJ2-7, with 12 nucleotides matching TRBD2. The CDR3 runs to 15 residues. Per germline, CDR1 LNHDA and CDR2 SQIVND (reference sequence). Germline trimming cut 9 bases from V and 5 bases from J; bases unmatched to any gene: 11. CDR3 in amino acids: CASQKLAGGGHEQYF. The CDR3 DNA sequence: TGTGCCAGCCAAAAACTAGCGGGAGGTGGCCACGAGCAGTACTTC.

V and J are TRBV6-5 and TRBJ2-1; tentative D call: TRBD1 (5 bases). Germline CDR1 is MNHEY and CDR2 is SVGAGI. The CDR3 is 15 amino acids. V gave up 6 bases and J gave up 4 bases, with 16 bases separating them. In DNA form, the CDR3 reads TGTGCCAGCAGAGGGGCGCATCAGTATTACAATGAGCAGTTCTTC. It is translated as CASRGAHQYYNEQFF.

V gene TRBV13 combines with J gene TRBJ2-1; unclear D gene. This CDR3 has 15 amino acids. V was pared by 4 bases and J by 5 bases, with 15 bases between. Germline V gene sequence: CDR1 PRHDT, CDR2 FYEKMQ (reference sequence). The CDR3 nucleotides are TGTGCCAGCAGCTCCGAGACCACTATTCACAATGAGCAGTTCTTC. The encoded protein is CASSSETTIHNEQFF.

CDR3 sequence reads: CASAGGMGNQPQHF. The CDR3 nucleotides read TGTGCCAGCGCAGGGGGAATGGGCAATCAGCCCCAGCATTTT. The chain has TRBV19 and TRBJ1-5, with TRBD1 identical over 7 bases. The J segment lost 2 bases and the V segment lost 9 bases, leaving 7 bases of the junction unmatched. The V gene's germline CDR1 is LNHDA and CDR2 SQIVND (reference sequence). The length of the CDR3 is 14 residues.

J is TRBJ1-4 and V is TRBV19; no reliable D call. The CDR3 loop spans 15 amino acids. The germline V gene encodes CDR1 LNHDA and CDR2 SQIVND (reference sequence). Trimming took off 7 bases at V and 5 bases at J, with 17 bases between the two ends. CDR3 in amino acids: CASNAGEQTNEKLFF. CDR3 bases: TGTGCCAGTAATGCTGGGGAACAGACGAATGAAAAACTGTTTTTT.

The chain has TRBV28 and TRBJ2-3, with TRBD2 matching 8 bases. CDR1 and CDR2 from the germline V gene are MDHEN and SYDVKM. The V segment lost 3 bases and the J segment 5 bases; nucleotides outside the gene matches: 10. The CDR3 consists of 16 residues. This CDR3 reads CASSLNQREFLDTQYF. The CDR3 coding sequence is TGTGCCAGCAGTTTGAACCAGCGGGAGTTTCTAGATACGCAGTATTTT. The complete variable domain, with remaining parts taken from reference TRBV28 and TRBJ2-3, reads DVKVTQSSRYLVKRTGEKVFLECVQDMDHENMFWYRQDPGLGLRLIYFSYDVKMKEKGDIPEGYSVSREKKERFSLILESASTNQTSMYLCASSLNQREFLDTQYFGPGTRLTVL.

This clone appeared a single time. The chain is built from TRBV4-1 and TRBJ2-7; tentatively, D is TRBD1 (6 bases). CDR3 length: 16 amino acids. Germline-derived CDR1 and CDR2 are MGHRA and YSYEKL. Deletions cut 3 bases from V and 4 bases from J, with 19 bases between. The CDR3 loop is CASSHFSRDTTYEQYF. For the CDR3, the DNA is TGCGCCAGCAGCCACTTTAGCCGGGACACCACTTACGAGCAGTACTTC.

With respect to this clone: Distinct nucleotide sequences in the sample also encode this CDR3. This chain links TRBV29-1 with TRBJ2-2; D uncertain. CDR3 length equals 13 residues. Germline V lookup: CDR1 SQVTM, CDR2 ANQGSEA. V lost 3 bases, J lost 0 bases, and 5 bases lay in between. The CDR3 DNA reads TGCAGCGTTGAGCCAGCGAACACCGGGGAGCTGTTTTTT. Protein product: CSVEPANTGELFF.

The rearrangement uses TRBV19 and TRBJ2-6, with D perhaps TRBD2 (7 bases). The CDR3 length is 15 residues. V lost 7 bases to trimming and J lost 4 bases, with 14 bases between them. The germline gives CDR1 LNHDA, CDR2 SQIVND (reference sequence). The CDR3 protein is CASTHGGAGANVLTF. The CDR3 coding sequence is TGTGCCAGTACCCATGGGGGGGCCGGGGCCAACGTCCTGACTTTC. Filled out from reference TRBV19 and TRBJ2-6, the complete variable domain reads DGGITQSPKYLFRKEGQNVTLSCEQNLNHDAMYWYRQDPGQGLRLIYYSQIVNDFQKGDIAEGYSVSREKKESFPLTVTSAQKNPTAFYLCASTHGGAGANVLTFGAGSRLTVL.

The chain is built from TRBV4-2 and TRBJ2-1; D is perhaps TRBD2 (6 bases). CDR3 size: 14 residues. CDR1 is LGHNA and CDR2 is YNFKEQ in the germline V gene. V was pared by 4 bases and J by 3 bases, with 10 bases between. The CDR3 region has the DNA TGTGCCAGCAGCCCCGGAGGGTACTACAATGAGCAGTTCTTC. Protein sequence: CASSPGGYYNEQFF.

The CDR3 region has the DNA TGTGCCAGCAGGCCTCCGGACGGAGGACAAGAGACCCAGTACTTC. This gives the protein CASRPPDGGQETQYF. The J gene is TRBJ2-5, the V gene TRBV2, with a weak D call TRBD2 (5 bases). The CDR3 is 15 amino acids. Germline assignment: CDR1 SNHLY and CDR2 FYNNEI. Trimming stripped 6 bases from V and 2 bases from J, with 16 bases between.

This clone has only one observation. Written as DNA, the CDR3 is TGCGCCAGCAGCCTACGACAGGGCGACGGGCCCCAGCATTTT. Protein product: CASSLRQGDGPQHF. The rearrangement joins TRBV4-1 to TRBJ1-5, with 7 bases matching TRBD1. CDR1 and CDR2 from the germline V gene are MGHRA and YSYEKL. The CDR3 loop spans 14 amino acids. Germline trimming cut 4 bases from V and 9 bases from J; bases unmatched to any gene: 9.

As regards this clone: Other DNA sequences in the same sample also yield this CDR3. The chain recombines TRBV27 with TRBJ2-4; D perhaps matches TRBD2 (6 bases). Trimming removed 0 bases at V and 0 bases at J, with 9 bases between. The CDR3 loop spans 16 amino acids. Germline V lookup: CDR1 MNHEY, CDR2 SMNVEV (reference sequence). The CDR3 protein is CASSLSPGVAKNIQYF. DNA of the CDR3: TGTGCCAGCAGTTTATCGCCGGGAGTAGCCAAAAACATTCAGTACTTC.

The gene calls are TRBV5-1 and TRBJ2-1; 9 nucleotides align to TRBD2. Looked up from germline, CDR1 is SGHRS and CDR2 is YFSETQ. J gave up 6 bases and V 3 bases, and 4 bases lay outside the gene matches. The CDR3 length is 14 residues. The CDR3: CASSYSGSGNEQFF. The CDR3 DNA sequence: TGCGCCAGCAGCTATAGCGGGAGTGGCAATGAGCAGTTCTTC. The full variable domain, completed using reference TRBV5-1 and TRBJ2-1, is KAGVTQTPRYLIKTRGQQVTLSCSPISGHRSVSWYQQTPGQGLQFLFEYFSETQRNKGNFPGRFSGRQFSNSRSEMNVSTLELGDSALYLCASSYSGSGNEQFFGPGTRLTVL.

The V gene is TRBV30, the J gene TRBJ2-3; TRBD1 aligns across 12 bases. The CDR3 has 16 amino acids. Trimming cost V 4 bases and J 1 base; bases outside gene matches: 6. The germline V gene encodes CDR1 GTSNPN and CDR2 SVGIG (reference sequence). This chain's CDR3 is CAWTGTGGFGTDTQYF. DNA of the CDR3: TGTGCCTGGACCGGGACAGGGGGCTTCGGCACAGATACGCAGTATTTT. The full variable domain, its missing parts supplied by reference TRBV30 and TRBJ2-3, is SQTIHQWPATLVQPVGSPLSLECTVEGTSNPNLYWYRQAAGRGLQLLFYSVGIGQISSEVPQNLSASRPQDRQFILSSKKLLLSDSGFYLCAWTGTGGFGTDTQYFGPGTRLTVL.

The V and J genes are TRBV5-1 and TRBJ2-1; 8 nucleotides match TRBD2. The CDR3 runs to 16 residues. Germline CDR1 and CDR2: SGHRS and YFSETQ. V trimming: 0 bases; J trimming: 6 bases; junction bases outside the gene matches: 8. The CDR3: CASSLVPSGPLNEQFF. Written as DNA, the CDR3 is TGCGCCAGCAGCTTGGTTCCTAGCGGGCCCCTCAATGAGCAGTTCTTC.

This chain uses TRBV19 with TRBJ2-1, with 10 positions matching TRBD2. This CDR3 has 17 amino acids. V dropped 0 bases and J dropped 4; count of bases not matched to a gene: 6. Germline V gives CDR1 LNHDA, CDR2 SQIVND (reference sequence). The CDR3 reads CASSIDWTSGIYNEQFF. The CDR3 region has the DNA TGTGCCAGTAGTATAGATTGGACTAGCGGAATTTACAATGAGCAGTTCTTC.

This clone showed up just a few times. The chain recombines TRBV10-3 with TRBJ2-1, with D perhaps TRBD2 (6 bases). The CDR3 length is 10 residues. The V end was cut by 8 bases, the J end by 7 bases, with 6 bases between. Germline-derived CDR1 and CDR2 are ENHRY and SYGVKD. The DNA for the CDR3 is TGTGCCATCGGGGGGAATGAGCAGTTCTTC. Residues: CAIGGNEQFF.